The 17 T cell receptor beta chains below come from one sample, sequenced in a study of memory CD8 T cells in hepatitis C reinfection. Measured with immunoSEQ multiplex PCR; TCRdb has only the in-frame clones, and not every one. The sample includes about 6,600 clones, around 91% of them seen just once. Time point indicated: pre-reinfection, 55 to 20 weeks before reinfection detection. The sorted cells went straight to TCR sequencing with no prior in vitro expansion. The sequenced sample was naive CD8+ T cells sorted from blood. All receptors come from a man aged 45-60 years with hepatitis C virus infection.

This chain links TRBV5-4 with TRBJ2-3; D might be TRBD2 (6 bases). This CDR3 spans 18 amino acids. Germline V gene sequence: CDR1 SGHNT, CDR2 YYREEE (reference sequence). With 4 bases removed from V and 4 bases from J, the gap between germline ends came to 25 bases. The CDR3 is CASSIWAVREGLSDTQYF. CDR3 nucleotide sequence: TGTGCCAGCAGCATTTGGGCGGTGCGGGAAGGGTTGTCAGATACGCAGTATTTT. Based on the CDR3 plus reference TRBV5-4 and TRBJ2-3, the full variable domain is ETGVTQSPTHLIKTRGQQVTLRCSSQSGHNTVSWYQQALGQGPQFIFQYYREEENGRGNFPPRFSGLQFPNYSSELNVNALELDDSALYLCASSIWAVREGLSDTQYFGPGTRLTVL.

The chain is built from TRBV9 and TRBJ2-7; a weak D match, TRBD2 (5 bases). Germline V lookup: CDR1 SGDLS, CDR2 YYNGEE. This CDR3 has 15 amino acids. V dropped 0 bases and J dropped 2 bases, with 12 bases sitting between them. Here the CDR3 DNA reads TGTGCCAGCAGCGTAGAGAGCGGAGCTCCCTACGAGCAGTACTTC. Its translation is CASSVESGAPYEQYF. The full variable domain, its missing parts supplied by reference TRBV9 and TRBJ2-7, is DSGVTQTPKHLITATGQRVTLRCSPRSGDLSVYWYQQSLDQGLQFLIQYYNGEERAKGNILERFSAQQFPDLHSELNLSSLELGDSALYFCASSVESGAPYEQYFGPGTRLTVT.

The chain recombines TRBV7-9 with TRBJ2-1, with 8 bases matching TRBD2. The CDR3 is 14 amino acids. Germline V gene sequence: CDR1 SEHNR, CDR2 FQNEAQ (reference sequence). Trimming cost V 5 bases and J 4 bases; bases outside gene matches: 4. This CDR3 is CASSLGLAYNEQFF. For the CDR3, the DNA is TGTGCCAGCAGCCTAGGACTAGCTTACAATGAGCAGTTCTTC.

The chain joins TRBV7-9 to TRBJ1-6; 7 nucleotides line up with TRBD1. CDR3 length: 16 residues. Trimming took 5 bases from V and 3 from J; bases not matched to a gene: 7. Germline V gene sequence: CDR1 SEHNR, CDR2 FQNEAQ (reference sequence). As DNA, the CDR3 is TGTGCCAGCAGCGCTACGACAGGGATCTATAATTCACCCCTCCACTTT. Translated: CASSATTGIYNSPLHF. The entire variable domain, with the rest obtained from reference TRBV7-9 and TRBJ1-6, is as follows: DTGVSQNPRHKITKRGQNVTFRCDPISEHNRLYWYRQTLGQGPEFLTYFQNEAQLEKSRLLSDRFSAERPKGSFSTLEIQRTEQGDSAMYLCASSATTGIYNSPLHFGNGTRLTVT.

V is TRBV5-1 and J is TRBJ2-1; D is unresolved. V gave up 1 base and J gave up 2 bases, with 10 bases separating them. Germline assignment: CDR1 SGHRS and CDR2 YFSETQ. The CDR3 spans 15 residues. In nucleotides, the CDR3 is TGCGCCAGCAGCTTGTTTGTAGATACCTACAATGAGCAGTTCTTC. Encoded protein: CASSLFVDTYNEQFF. Variable domain in full (rest from reference TRBV5-1 and TRBJ2-1): KAGVTQTPRYLIKTRGQQVTLSCSPISGHRSVSWYQQTPGQGLQFLFEYFSETQRNKGNFPGRFSGRQFSNSRSEMNVSTLELGDSALYLCASSLFVDTYNEQFFGPGTRLTVL.

The rearrangement uses TRBV11-3 and TRBJ2-7; the match to TRBD1 covers 12 bases. The CDR3 spans 15 residues. V trimming: 0 bases; J trimming: 6 bases; junction bases outside the gene matches: 3. In germline, CDR1 is SGHNT, CDR2 YENEEA. CDR3 protein: CASSLDGTGGREQYF. The CDR3, as DNA: TGTGCCAGCAGCTTAGATGGGACAGGGGGCCGCGAGCAGTACTTC. Full variable domain (outside the CDR3, taken from reference TRBV11-3 and TRBJ2-7): EAGVVQSPRYKIIEKKQPVAFWCNPISGHNTLYWYLQNLGQGPELLIRYENEEAVDDSQLPKDRFSAERLKGVDSTLKIQPAELGDSAVYLCASSLDGTGGREQYFGPGTRLTVT.

This rearrangement joins TRBV4-3 to TRBJ1-2; D remains unclear. V was pared by 0 bases and J by 5 bases, with 10 bases between. CDR1 and CDR2 (germline): LGHNA, YSLEER. The CDR3 runs to 14 residues. The CDR3: CASSQEHSSYGYTF. The CDR3 DNA is TGCGCCAGCAGCCAAGAACACAGCAGTTATGGCTACACCTTC.

This rearrangement joins TRBV27 to TRBJ1-5; weak D call: TRBD1 (5 bases). The germline V and J ends were trimmed by 5 bases and 2 bases, with 16 bases remaining between them. CDR1 MNHEY and CDR2 SMNVEV come from the germline V gene (reference sequence). The CDR3 is 16 amino acids. This CDR3 is CASSPIGVEGNQPQHF. The CDR3 region has the DNA TGTGCCAGCAGTCCTATAGGGGTAGAGGGCAATCAGCCCCAGCATTTT.

V usage is TRBV21-1 and J usage is TRBJ2-7; no check of the table's D call, TRBD2, against the DNA was made. TRBV21-1 is flagged as a pseudogene. The CDR3 has 15 residues. The CDR3 is CASSKASSGTYEQYF. CDR3 sequence (DNA): TGTGCCAGCAGCAAAGCGTCCAGCGGGACCTACGAGCAGTACTTC.

In DNA, the CDR3 is TGTGCCAGCAGCTTAGAAGCGGTGACAAAGGCTTTCTTT. This codes for CASSLEAVTKAFF. V is TRBV7-6 and J is TRBJ1-1; D gene uncertain. The CDR3 sequence is 13 residues long. The V end lost 1 base, the J end lost 11 bases, and 14 bases lay between the germline ends. CDR1 is SGHVS and CDR2 is FNYEAQ in the germline V gene. Using reference TRBV7-6 and TRBJ1-1 for the parts outside the CDR3, the full variable domain is GAGVSQSPRYKVTKRGQDVALRCDPISGHVSLYWYRQALGQGPEFLTYFNYEAQQDKSGLPNDRFSAERPEGSISTLTIQRTEQRDSAMYRCASSLEAVTKAFFGQGTRLTVV.

This sequence joins TRBV4-1 and TRBJ1-2; D unresolved. CDR1 is MGHRA and CDR2 is YSYEKL in the germline V gene. The CDR3 is 11 residues long. Deletions cut 2 bases from V and 8 bases from J, with 6 bases between. CDR3 DNA: TGCGCCAGCAGCCAACCTACGGGCTACACCTTC. This encodes CASSQPTGYTF.

The chain uses TRBV6-5 and TRBJ2-2; D gene uncertain. In germline, CDR1 is MNHEY, CDR2 SVGAGI. CDR3 length: 13 residues. V was cut by 8 bases and J by 1 base, with 8 bases left in between. This CDR3 reads CASRDLNTGELFF. The DNA for the CDR3 is TGTGCCAGCCGCGACTTGAACACCGGGGAGCTGTTTTTT.

The CDR3 spells CASSSGGGRWMYNEQFF. As DNA, the CDR3 is TGTGCCAGCAGCTCCGGGGGGGGACGATGGATGTACAATGAGCAGTTCTTC. V is TRBV9 and J is TRBJ2-1, with 8 nucleotides matching TRBD2. Looked up from germline, CDR1 is SGDLS and CDR2 is YYNGEE. Losses at the gene ends were 4 bases for V and 4 bases for J; bases not matched to a gene: 13. This CDR3 spans 17 amino acids.

This clone was seen a single time. J is TRBJ2-7 and V is TRBV28, with TRBD1 matching over 7 bases. V dropped 5 bases and J dropped 3; count of bases not matched to a gene: 4. The germline V gene has CDR1 MDHEN and CDR2 SYDVKM. This CDR3 has 13 residues. CDR3 in amino acids: CASSTGEYYEQYF. In nucleotides, the CDR3 is TGTGCCAGCAGTACAGGGGAATACTACGAGCAGTACTTC.

V usage is TRBV9 and J usage is TRBJ2-3; D gene uncertain. The CDR3 is made up of 15 amino acids. Trimming shortened V by 0 bases and J by 0 bases, and 8 bases separated the two germline ends. Germline V gives CDR1 SGDLS, CDR2 YYNGEE. The CDR3 coding sequence is TGTGCCAGCAGCGTAGACGGGTTCAGCACAGATACGCAGTATTTT. Translation: CASSVDGFSTDTQYF.

This chain connects TRBV13 to TRBJ1-6; 10 nucleotides match TRBD1. Per the germline V gene, CDR1 is PRHDT and CDR2 is FYEKMQ (reference sequence). This CDR3 is built from 15 residues. The ends lost 0 bases at V and 14 bases at J; junction bases unmatched: 7. For the CDR3, the DNA is TGTGCCAGCAGCTTAGGAAGACAGGGGGCTGGAGCCCTCCACTTT. This gives the protein CASSLGRQGAGALHF.

The rearrangement uses TRBV23-1 and TRBJ2-7; 8 bases are shared with TRBD1. TRBV23-1 is assigned to the ORF class and has an uncertain function. Trimming at V came to 2 bases and at J to 3 bases, leaving 6 bases not matched to a gene. The length of the CDR3 is 15 residues. CDR3 nucleotides: TGCGCCAGCAGTCAAAGGTGGGACAGGTGCTACGAGCAGTACTTC. Amino acid sequence: CASSQRWDRCYEQYF.